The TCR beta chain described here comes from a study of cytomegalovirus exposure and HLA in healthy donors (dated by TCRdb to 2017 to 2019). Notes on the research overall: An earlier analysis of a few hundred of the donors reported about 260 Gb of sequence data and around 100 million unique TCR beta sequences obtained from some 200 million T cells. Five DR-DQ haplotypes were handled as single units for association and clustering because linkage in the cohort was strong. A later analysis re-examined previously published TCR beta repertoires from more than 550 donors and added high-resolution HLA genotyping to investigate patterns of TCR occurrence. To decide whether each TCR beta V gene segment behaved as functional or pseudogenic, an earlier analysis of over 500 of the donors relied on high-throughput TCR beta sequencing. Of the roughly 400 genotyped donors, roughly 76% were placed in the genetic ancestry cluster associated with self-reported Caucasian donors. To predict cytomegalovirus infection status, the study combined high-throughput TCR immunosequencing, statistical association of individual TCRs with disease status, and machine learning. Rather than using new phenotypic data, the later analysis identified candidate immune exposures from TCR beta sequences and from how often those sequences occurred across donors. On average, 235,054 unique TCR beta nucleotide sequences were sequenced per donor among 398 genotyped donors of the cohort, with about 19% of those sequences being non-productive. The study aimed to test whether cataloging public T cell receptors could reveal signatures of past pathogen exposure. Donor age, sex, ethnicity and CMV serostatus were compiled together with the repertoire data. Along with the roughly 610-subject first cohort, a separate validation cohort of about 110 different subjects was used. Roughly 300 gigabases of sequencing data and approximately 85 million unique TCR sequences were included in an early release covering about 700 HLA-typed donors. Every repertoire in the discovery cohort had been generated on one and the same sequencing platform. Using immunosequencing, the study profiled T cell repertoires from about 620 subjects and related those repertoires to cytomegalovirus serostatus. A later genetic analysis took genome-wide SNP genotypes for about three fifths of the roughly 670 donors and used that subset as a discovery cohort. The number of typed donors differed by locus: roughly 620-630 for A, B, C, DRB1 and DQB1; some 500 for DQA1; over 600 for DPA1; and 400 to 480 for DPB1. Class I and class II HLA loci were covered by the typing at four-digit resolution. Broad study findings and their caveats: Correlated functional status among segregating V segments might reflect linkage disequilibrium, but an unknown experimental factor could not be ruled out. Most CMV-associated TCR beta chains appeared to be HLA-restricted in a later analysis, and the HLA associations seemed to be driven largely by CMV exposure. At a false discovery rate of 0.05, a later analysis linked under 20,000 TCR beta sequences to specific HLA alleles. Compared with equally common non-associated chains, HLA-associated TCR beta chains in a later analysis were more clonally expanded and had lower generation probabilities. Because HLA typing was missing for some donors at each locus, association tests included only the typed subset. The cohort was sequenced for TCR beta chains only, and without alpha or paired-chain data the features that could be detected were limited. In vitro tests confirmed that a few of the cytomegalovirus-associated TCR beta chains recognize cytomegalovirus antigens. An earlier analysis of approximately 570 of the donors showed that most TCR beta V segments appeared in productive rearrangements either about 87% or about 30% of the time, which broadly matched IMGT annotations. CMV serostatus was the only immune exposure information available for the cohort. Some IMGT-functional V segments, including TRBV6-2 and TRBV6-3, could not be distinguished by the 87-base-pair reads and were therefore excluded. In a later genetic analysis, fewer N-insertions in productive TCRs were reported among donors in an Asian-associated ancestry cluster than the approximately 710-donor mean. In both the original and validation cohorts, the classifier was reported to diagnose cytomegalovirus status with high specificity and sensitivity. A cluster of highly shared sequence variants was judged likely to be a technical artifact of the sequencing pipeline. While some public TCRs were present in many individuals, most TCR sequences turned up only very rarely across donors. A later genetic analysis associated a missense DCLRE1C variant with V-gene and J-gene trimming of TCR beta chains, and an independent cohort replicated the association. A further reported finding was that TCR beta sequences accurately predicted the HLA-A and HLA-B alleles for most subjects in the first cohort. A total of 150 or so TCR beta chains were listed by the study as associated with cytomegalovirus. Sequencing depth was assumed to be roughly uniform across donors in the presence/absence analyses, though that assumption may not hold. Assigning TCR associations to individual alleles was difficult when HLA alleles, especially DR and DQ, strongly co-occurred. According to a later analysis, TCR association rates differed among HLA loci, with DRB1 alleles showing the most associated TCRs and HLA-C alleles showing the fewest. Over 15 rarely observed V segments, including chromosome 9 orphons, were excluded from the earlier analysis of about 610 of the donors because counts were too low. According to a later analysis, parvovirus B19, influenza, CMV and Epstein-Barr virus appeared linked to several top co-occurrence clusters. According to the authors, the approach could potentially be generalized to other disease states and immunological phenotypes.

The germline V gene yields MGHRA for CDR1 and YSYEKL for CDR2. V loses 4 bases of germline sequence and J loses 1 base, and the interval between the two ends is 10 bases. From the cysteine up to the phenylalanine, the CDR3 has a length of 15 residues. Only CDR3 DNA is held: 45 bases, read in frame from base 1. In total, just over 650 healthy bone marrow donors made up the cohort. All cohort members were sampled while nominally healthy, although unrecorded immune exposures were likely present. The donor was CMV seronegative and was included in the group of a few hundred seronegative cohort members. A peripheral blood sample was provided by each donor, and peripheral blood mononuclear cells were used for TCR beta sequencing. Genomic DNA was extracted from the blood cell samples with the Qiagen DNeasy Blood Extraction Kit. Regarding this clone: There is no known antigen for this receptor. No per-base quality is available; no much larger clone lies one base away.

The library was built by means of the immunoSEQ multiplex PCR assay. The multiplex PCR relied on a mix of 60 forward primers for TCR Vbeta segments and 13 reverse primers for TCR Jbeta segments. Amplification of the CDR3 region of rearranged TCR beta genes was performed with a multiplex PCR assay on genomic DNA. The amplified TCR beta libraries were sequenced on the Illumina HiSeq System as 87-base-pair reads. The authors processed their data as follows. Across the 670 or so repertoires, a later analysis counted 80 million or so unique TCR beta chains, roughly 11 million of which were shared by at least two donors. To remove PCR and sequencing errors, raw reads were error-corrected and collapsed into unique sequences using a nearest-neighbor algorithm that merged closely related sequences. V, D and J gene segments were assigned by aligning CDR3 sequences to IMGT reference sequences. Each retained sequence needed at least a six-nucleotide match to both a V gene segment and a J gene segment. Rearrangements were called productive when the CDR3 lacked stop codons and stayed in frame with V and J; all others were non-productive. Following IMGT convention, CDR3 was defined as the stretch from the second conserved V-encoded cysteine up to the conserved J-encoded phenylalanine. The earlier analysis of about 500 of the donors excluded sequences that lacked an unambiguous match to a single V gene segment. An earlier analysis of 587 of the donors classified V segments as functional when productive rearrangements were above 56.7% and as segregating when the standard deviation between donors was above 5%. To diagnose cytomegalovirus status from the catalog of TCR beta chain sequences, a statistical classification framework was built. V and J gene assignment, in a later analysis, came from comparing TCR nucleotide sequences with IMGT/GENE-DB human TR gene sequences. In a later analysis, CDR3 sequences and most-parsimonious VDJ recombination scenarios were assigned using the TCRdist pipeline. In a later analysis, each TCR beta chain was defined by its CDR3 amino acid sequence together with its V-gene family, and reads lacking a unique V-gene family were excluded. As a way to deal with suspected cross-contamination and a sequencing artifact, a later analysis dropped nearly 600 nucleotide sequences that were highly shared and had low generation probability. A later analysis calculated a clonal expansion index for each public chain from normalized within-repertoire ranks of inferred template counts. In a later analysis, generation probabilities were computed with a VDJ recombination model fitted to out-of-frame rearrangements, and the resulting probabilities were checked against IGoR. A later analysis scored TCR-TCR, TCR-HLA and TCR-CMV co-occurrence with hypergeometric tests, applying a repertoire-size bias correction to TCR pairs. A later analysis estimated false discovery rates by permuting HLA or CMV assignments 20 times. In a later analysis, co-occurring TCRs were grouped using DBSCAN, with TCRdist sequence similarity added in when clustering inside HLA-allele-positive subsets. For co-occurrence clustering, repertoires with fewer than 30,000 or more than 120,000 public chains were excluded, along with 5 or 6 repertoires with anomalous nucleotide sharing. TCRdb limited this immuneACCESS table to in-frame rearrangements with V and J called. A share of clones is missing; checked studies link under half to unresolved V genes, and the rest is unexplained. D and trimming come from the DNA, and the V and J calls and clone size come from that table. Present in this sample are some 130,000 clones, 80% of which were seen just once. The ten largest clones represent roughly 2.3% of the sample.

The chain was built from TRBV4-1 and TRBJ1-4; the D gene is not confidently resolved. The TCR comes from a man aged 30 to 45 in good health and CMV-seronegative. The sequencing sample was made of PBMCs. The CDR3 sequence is CASSRGSVTNEKLFF. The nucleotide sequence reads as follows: TGCGCCAGCAGCCGAGGGTCAGTAACTAATGAAAAACTGTTTTTT.